Given below is one T cell receptor beta chain in context. Assay used: immunoSEQ multiplex PCR; TCRdb lists only in-frame clones, some missing. The table includes 55,000 to 75,000 clones, about four fifths detected once. The CDR3 runs to 15 residues. Trimming cost V 5 bases and J 2 bases, with 15 bases left between them. Germline V gives CDR1 SGHAT, CDR2 FQNNGV. The data belong to a study of blood T cell repertoires in COVID-19. The V call is TRBV11-2, the J call TRBJ1-1, with D unresolved. The specimen was peripheral blood. The TCR was taken from a human donor in a cohort sampled during active COVID-19. The CDR3 is CASSLGQRLNTEAFF. CDR3 DNA: TGTGCCAGCAGCCTTGGTCAGAGACTCAACACTGAAGCTTTCTTT.